Below, 32 T cell receptor beta chains from the same sample are listed, as sequenced in a study of beta chain features in type 1 diabetes. Broader study findings: Type 1 diabetes patients had TCRB CDR3s that were shorter (moderately but significantly so) in all four CD4+ subsets.

The authors reverse transcribed all of the isolated RNA, so sequencing captured expressed TCRB transcripts. Sequencing was performed with immunoSEQ multiplex PCR; in TCRdb, only in-frame clones are kept and a portion is missing. The table includes approximately 170,000 clones, approximately 62% detected once. Their target antigens are unknown. Sequenced sample: naive CD4+ T cells from blood. The receptors were sampled from a man younger than 45 with type 1 diabetes.

The rearrangement joins TRBV2 to TRBJ2-1, with TRBD1 matching 11 bases. Germline assignment: CDR1 SNHLY and CDR2 FYNNEI. The CDR3 totals 14 residues. Unmatched junction bases numbered 7, after V lost 8 bases and J lost 7 bases. CDR3 bases: TGTGCCAGCGATGGACAGGGGGCGCATAATGAGCAGTTCTTC. Its translation is CASDGQGAHNEQFF.

The CDR3 DNA reads TGTGCCAGCAGCTTAGCGGCGGGAAAGCGGTCGTCCTACAATGAGCAGTTCTTC. This translates into CASSLAAGKRSSYNEQFF. This chain links TRBV7-9 with TRBJ2-1, with TRBD2 as a possible D gene (6 bases). Germline CDR1 and CDR2: SEHNR and FQNEAQ (reference sequence). There are 18 residues in the CDR3. The ends were cut back, 0 bases at V and 1 base at J, with 16 bases in the middle.

The chain has TRBV29-1 and TRBJ2-7, with D perhaps matching TRBD2 (5 bases). V lost 1 base to trimming and J lost 3 bases, with 16 bases between them. Germline V lookup: CDR1 SQVTM, CDR2 ANQGSEA. The CDR3 sequence is 15 residues long. CDR3 loop: CSVEVARGRLYEQYF. CDR3 DNA sequence: TGCAGCGTTGAAGTAGCGAGAGGGCGACTCTACGAGCAGTACTTC.

Points on this clone: Other nucleotide sequences from this sample produce the same CDR3. V usage is TRBV29-1 and J usage is TRBJ1-2; 10 bases agree with TRBD1. Unmatched junction bases numbered 5, after V lost 7 bases and J lost 3 bases. The CDR3 consists of 13 residues. Per germline, CDR1 SQVTM and CDR2 ANQGSEA. CDR3 protein: CSAGTGVDYGYTF. CDR3 bases: TGCAGCGCTGGGACAGGGGTCGACTATGGCTACACCTTC.

The V gene is TRBV6-5, the J gene TRBJ2-5; TRBD1 is a possible D gene (5 bases). Trimming removed 5 bases at V and 5 bases at J, with 12 bases between. Germline loops: CDR1 MNHEY, CDR2 SVGAGI. The CDR3 covers 13 residues. CDR3 residues: CASSQPGLETQYF. The CDR3 region has the DNA TGTGCCAGCAGTCAGCCAGGGCTGGAGACCCAGTACTTC.

J is TRBJ1-2 and V is TRBV29-1, with D maybe TRBD1 (6 bases). Germline V gene sequence: CDR1 SQVTM, CDR2 ANQGSEA. This CDR3 region has 14 residues. V was pared by 0 bases and J by 4 bases, with 12 bases between. DNA of the CDR3: TGCAGCGTTGAAGATGTCGACAGGAGCTATGGCTACACCTTC. It translates to CSVEDVDRSYGYTF.

This rearrangement joins TRBV7-9 to TRBJ1-1, with TRBD1 matching 8 bases. The CDR3 covers 15 residues. The J segment lost 1 base and the V segment lost 5 bases, leaving 6 bases of the junction unmatched. Per germline, CDR1 SEHNR and CDR2 FQNEAQ (reference sequence). The CDR3 sequence is CASSLWTGKNTEAFF. CDR3 in DNA: TGTGCCAGCAGCCTGTGGACAGGGAAGAACACTGAAGCTTTCTTT.

The chain joins TRBV7-9 to TRBJ2-3; 7 bases are shared with TRBD1. V lost 3 bases and J lost 4; bases outside the gene matches: 7. The CDR3 has 15 amino acids. Germline V gene sequence: CDR1 SEHNR, CDR2 FQNEAQ (reference sequence). The CDR3 spells CASSLDRQGADTQYF. CDR3 bases: TGTGCCAGCAGCTTGGATCGACAGGGTGCAGATACGCAGTATTTT.

The chain carries TRBV23-1 and TRBJ2-7; the D is unclear. TRBV23-1 is recorded as an ORF, its role being uncertain. Trimming stripped 7 bases from V and 2 bases from J, with 21 bases between. The CDR3 totals 16 residues. CDR3 sequence: CASKRPWTHEAYEQYF. The CDR3, as DNA: TGCGCCAGCAAACGCCCGTGGACCCACGAAGCCTACGAGCAGTACTTC.

The V call is TRBV18, the J call TRBJ1-4; the D is unclear. This CDR3 contains 15 residues. Trimming shortened V by 1 base and J by 8 bases, and 14 bases separated the two germline ends. Germline V lookup: CDR1 KGHSH, CDR2 LQKENI. The chain's CDR3 is CASSPRDRLNEKLFF. In DNA form, the CDR3 reads TGTGCCAGCTCACCACGAGACCGGCTTAACGAAAAACTGTTTTTT.

The V gene is TRBV29-1, the J gene TRBJ1-2; TRBD1 matches at 7 bases. The CDR3 spans 13 residues. V was pared by 6 bases and J by 4 bases, with 8 bases of the junction left unmatched. Germline V lookup: CDR1 SQVTM, CDR2 ANQGSEA. The CDR3, as DNA: TGCAGCGTCCTCCGGGACAGTCCCTATGGCTACACCTTC. Its protein is CSVLRDSPYGYTF. The full variable domain, completed using reference TRBV29-1 and TRBJ1-2, is SAVISQKPSRDICQRGTSLTIQCQVDSQVTMMFWYRQQPGQSLTLIATANQGSEATYESGFVIDKFPISRPNLTFSTLTVSNMSPEDSSIYLCSVLRDSPYGYTFGSGTRLTVV.

The rearrangement joins TRBV4-1 to TRBJ2-1; D remains ambiguous. This CDR3 contains 15 residues. V was clipped by 1 base and J by 5 bases, with 12 bases between them. In germline, CDR1 is MGHRA, CDR2 YSYEKL. The CDR3 DNA reads as TGCGCCAGCAGCCAAGGATGGACCGTTCACAATGAGCAGTTCTTC. It codes for CASSQGWTVHNEQFF.

The V gene is TRBV29-1, the J gene TRBJ1-2, with 9 bases fitting TRBD1. CDR1 and CDR2 (germline): SQVTM, ANQGSEA. This CDR3 has 12 residues. Trimming at V came to 6 bases and at J to 8 bases, leaving 7 bases not matched to a gene. CDR3 protein: CSVENRGQGYTF. The CDR3 nucleotides read TGCAGCGTCGAAAACAGGGGGCAAGGCTACACCTTC.

V and J are TRBV7-9 and TRBJ2-4; 9 bases fit TRBD1. V was pared by 5 bases and J by 7 bases, with 15 bases of the junction left unmatched. CDR1 and CDR2 from the germline V gene are SEHNR and FQNEAQ (reference sequence). The CDR3 consists of 17 residues. CDR3 coding DNA: TGTGCCAGCAGCCCCCACGTCCCACAGGGGGCGGGCAACATTCAGTACTTC. Translation: CASSPHVPQGAGNIQYF.

This chain connects TRBV7-9 to TRBJ2-5; the match to TRBD1 covers 8 bases. V shed 6 bases, J shed 1 base, and the junction held 4 bases outside the gene matches. Germline V gene sequence: CDR1 SEHNR, CDR2 FQNEAQ (reference sequence). There are 14 residues in the CDR3. CDR3 sequence reads: CASSYGQGQETQYF. CDR3 nucleotide sequence: TGTGCCAGCAGTTACGGACAGGGCCAAGAGACCCAGTACTTC.

The rearrangement uses TRBV7-2 and TRBJ2-7, with D unclear. The germline CDR1 and CDR2 sequences are SGHTA and FQGNSA. Deletions cut 5 bases from V and 6 bases from J, with 8 bases between. CDR3 length: 11 residues. CDR3 region: CASSLRTEQYF. DNA for the CDR3: TGTGCCAGCAGCCTGAGGACCGAGCAGTACTTC.

The chain is built from TRBV6-4 and TRBJ2-1; D might be TRBD1 (5 bases). The CDR3 is 11 residues long. Looked up from germline, CDR1 is MRHNA and CDR2 is SNTAGT. V shed 7 bases and J shed 13 bases, with 14 bases lying between them. This CDR3 reads CASTFRQQQFF. For the CDR3, the DNA is TGTGCCAGCACCTTCCGACAGCAACAGTTCTTC.

The J gene is TRBJ2-3, the V gene TRBV29-1; D is perhaps TRBD2 (5 bases). CDR1 and CDR2 from the germline V gene are SQVTM and ANQGSEA. Trimming removed 2 bases from V and 6 bases from J, with 12 bases in between. The CDR3 is 13 amino acids. CDR3 loop: CSVESSGRDTQYF. The CDR3, as DNA: TGCAGCGTTGAAAGCAGCGGTCGGGATACGCAGTATTTT.

The chain couples TRBV9 to TRBJ2-1; D might be TRBD1 (6 bases). This CDR3 region has 13 residues. Trimming removed 3 bases at V and 8 bases at J, with 12 bases between. CDR1 and CDR2 from the germline V gene are SGDLS and YYNGEE. The chain's CDR3 is CASSARGRDEQFF. CDR3 DNA sequence: TGTGCCAGCAGCGCCAGGGGAAGGGATGAGCAGTTCTTC.

The chain recombines TRBV7-9 with TRBJ1-4; D is unresolved. This CDR3 contains 13 residues. The ends were cut back, 3 bases at V and 7 bases at J, with 9 bases in the middle. Germline CDR1 SEHNR, CDR2 FQNEAQ (reference sequence). CDR3 in DNA: TGTGCCAGCAGCTTCGATGAAGGTGAAAAACTGTTTTTT. Encoded protein: CASSFDEGEKLFF.

The chain has TRBV2 and TRBJ2-3, with 7 bases identical to TRBD2. Germline CDR1 is SNHLY and CDR2 is FYNNEI. This CDR3 region has 15 residues. Trimming removed 7 bases from V and 4 bases from J; junction bases left unmatched: 11. The CDR3 DNA reads as TGTGCCAGCACTTCTAGGGGACGGGGGGCAGATACGCAGTATTTT. Its translation is CASTSRGRGADTQYF.

The chain joins TRBV11-3 to TRBJ2-1; D may match TRBD1 or TRBD2 (6 bases each). V dropped 5 bases and J dropped 9 bases, with 14 bases sitting between them. This CDR3 has 13 amino acids. CDR1 is SGHNT and CDR2 is YENEEA in the germline V gene. This CDR3 reads CASSRAEGGEQFF. CDR3 nucleotide sequence: TGTGCCAGCAGCAGAGCGGAGGGGGGTGAGCAGTTCTTC.

This clone showed up just a few times. The rearrangement uses TRBV10-3 and TRBJ2-3; 7 nucleotides agree with TRBD2. This CDR3 spans 16 amino acids. Germline CDR1 reads ENHRY; CDR2 reads SYGVKD. With V trimmed by 5 bases and J by 2 bases, 10 bases remained unmatched. The CDR3 sequence is CAISPGLAVNTDTQYF. CDR3 sequence (DNA): TGTGCCATCAGTCCCGGGCTAGCGGTAAACACAGATACGCAGTATTTT.

V and J are TRBV30 and TRBJ2-1; TRBD2 aligns across 8 bases. V gave up 5 bases and J gave up 8 bases; unmatched junction bases: 11. The CDR3 is made up of 14 amino acids. CDR1 and CDR2 (germline): GTSNPN, SVGIG (reference sequence). The CDR3 reads CAWSGQAGAYEQFF. The DNA for the CDR3 is TGTGCCTGGTCGGGCCAAGCGGGGGCCTATGAGCAGTTCTTC.

A few counts support this clone. The genes are TRBV10-3 and TRBJ2-7; D is uncertain. V was shortened by 3 bases and J by 3 bases, with 6 bases between the two germline ends. This CDR3 is built from 12 residues. Per the germline V gene, CDR1 is ENHRY and CDR2 is SYGVKD. CDR3 residues: CAISEGLYEQYF. CDR3 sequence (DNA): TGTGCCATCAGTGAAGGCCTCTACGAGCAGTACTTC.

The CDR3 is CSVGQGGLADTQYF. The CDR3 region has the DNA TGCAGCGTGGGACAGGGGGGTTTGGCAGATACGCAGTATTTT. The genes are TRBV29-1 and TRBJ2-3; TRBD1 matches at 11 bases. Per germline, CDR1 SQVTM and CDR2 ANQGSEA. With 6 bases clipped from V and 4 bases from J, the junction kept 6 bases outside the gene matches. CDR3 length: 14 residues.

The chain has TRBV18 and TRBJ1-2; 8 nucleotides agree with TRBD1. V trimming: 7 bases; J trimming: 1 base; junction bases outside the gene matches: 5. CDR1 is KGHSH and CDR2 is LQKENI in the germline V gene. This CDR3 contains 14 residues. The CDR3 region has the DNA TGTGCCAGCTTATCGACAGGGGATAACTATGGCTACACCTTC. Protein sequence: CASLSTGDNYGYTF.

The chain recombines TRBV7-9 with TRBJ2-4; D is unresolved. Germline V lookup: CDR1 SEHNR, CDR2 FQNEAQ (reference sequence). The CDR3 spans 16 residues. V lost 2 bases, J lost 8 bases, and 19 bases lay in between. CDR3 bases: TGTGCCAGCAGCTTACTTTTAGTGGGCTTTGAGGACATTCAGTACTTC. Translated: CASSLLLVGFEDIQYF.

The chain recombines TRBV18 with TRBJ2-7; D may be TRBD1 or TRBD2 (5 bases each). The V and J ends lost 6 bases and 1 base respectively, with 16 bases between them. Germline CDR1 reads KGHSH; CDR2 reads LQKENI. The CDR3 runs 15 residues. As DNA, the CDR3 is TGTGCCAGCTCCTTAACCGGGACGGTATCCTACGAGCAGTACTTC. It is translated as CASSLTGTVSYEQYF.

This CDR3 is CAWSAGTATNSPLHF. In DNA, the CDR3 is TGTGCCTGGAGTGCGGGGACAGCTACTAATTCACCCCTCCACTTT. The J gene is TRBJ1-6, the V gene TRBV30, with TRBD1 identical over 7 bases. The CDR3 spans 15 residues. The germline V gene encodes CDR1 GTSNPN and CDR2 SVGIG (reference sequence). V lost 1 base to trimming and J lost 6 bases; unmatched junction nucleotides: 6.

The chain joins TRBV7-2 to TRBJ1-2, with D uncertain. CDR3 size: 18 residues. CDR1 is SGHTA, CDR2 FQGNSA, per germline. V was pared by 1 base and J by 0 bases, with 18 bases between. In DNA form, the CDR3 reads TGTGCCAGCAGCTTAGAAGTTGGTAGAACCTTAACTAACTATGGCTACACCTTC. Its translation: CASSLEVGRTLTNYGYTF. The whole variable domain, filled in from reference TRBV7-2 and TRBJ1-2, reads GAGVSQSPSNKVTEKGKDVELRCDPISGHTALYWYRQSLGQGLEFLIYFQGNSAPDKSGLPSDRFSAERTGGSVSTLTIQRTQQEDSAVYLCASSLEVGRTLTNYGYTFGSGTRLTVV.

V and J are TRBV29-1 and TRBJ2-7; TRBD2 is a possible D gene (5 bases). The germline CDR1 and CDR2 sequences are SQVTM and ANQGSEA. This CDR3 is 14 amino acids long. V was pared by 7 bases and J by 2 bases, with 18 bases between. The CDR3 bases are TGCAGCGCTGCCGCCCAAACTAGTACCTACGAGCAGTACTTC. Protein: CSAAAQTSTYEQYF.